One sample yielded the 23 T cell receptor beta chains listed below, sequenced in a study of blood T cells in healthy people across ages. Primed by a sample-barcoded 5' primer and a J-beta primer mix, a second PCR proceeded for 7 to 11 cycles. TCRdb processed the 5' RACE reads anew with MiXCR; each CDR3 protein has one entry. The top ten clones hold roughly 8.2% of a sample with some 1.4 million distinct CDR3 sequences, approximately 38% of them seen once. The sequenced material came from blood. Source of these receptors: a woman aged 18-29 years in good health.

This clonotype was detected only a few times. The genes are TRBV6-2 or TRBV6-3 and TRBJ1-2, with 7 bases lining up with TRBD1. Germline CDR1 is MNHEY and CDR2 is SVGEGT. The CDR3 consists of 14 residues. The V segment lost 6 bases and the J segment 4 bases; nucleotides outside the gene matches: 8. CDR3 bases: TGTGCCAGCAGCGACAGGGCTGCATCCTATGGCTACACCTTC. Translated, it gives CASSDRAASYGYTF.

The chain combines TRBV28 with TRBJ2-7; a weak D match, TRBD1 (5 bases). The germline V gene encodes CDR1 MDHEN and CDR2 SYDVKM. The V and J ends lost 6 bases and 1 base respectively, with 16 bases between them. CDR3 length: 15 amino acids. CDR3 residues: CASSPPESGSYEQYF. The CDR3 DNA reads TGTGCCAGCAGCCCGCCCGAGTCAGGGTCCTACGAGCAGTACTTC. Based on the CDR3 plus reference TRBV28 and TRBJ2-7, the full variable domain is DVKVTQSSRYLVKRTGEKVFLECVQDMDHENMFWYRQDPGLGLRLIYFSYDVKMKEKGDIPEGYSVSREKKERFSLILESASTNQTSMYLCASSPPESGSYEQYFGPGTRLTVT.

The gene calls are TRBV11-2 and TRBJ2-5; D not resolved. Germline CDR1 SGHAT, CDR2 FQNNGV. The CDR3 totals 13 residues. Deletions cut 5 bases from V and 0 bases from J, with 7 bases between. DNA for the CDR3: TGTGCCAGCAGCCATCGAAACCAAGAGACCCAGTACTTC. Its protein is CASSHRNQETQYF.

V gene TRBV20-1 combines with J gene TRBJ1-5; D gene uncertain. There are 14 residues in the CDR3. CDR1 is DFQATT and CDR2 is SNEGSKA in the germline V gene (reference sequence). V gave up 1 base and J gave up 2 bases, with 9 bases separating them. The CDR3 nucleotides are TGCAGTGCTAGAGGGCACTCGGGCAATCAGCCCCAGCATTTT. It translates to CSARGHSGNQPQHF.

Comments on this clonotype: It may be a read error: a sequence one base away is much more abundant. The rearrangement joins TRBV29-1 to TRBJ2-1, with D maybe TRBD2 (5 bases). This CDR3 is built from 14 residues. V was cut by 7 bases and J by 3 bases, with 16 bases left in between. Germline CDR1 reads SQVTM; CDR2 reads ANQGSEA. This CDR3 reads CSAKRKLDYNEQFF. The CDR3 coding sequence is TGCAGCGCTAAGCGGAAGTTGGACTACAATGAGCAGTTCTTC.

The chain carries TRBV28 and TRBJ2-7; possible D gene TRBD1, 6 bases. The CDR3 has 11 amino acids. Germline CDR1 MDHEN, CDR2 SYDVKM. Trimming pared 7 bases from V and 6 bases from J, leaving 10 bases between. CDR3 in amino acids: CASNRQAEQYF. DNA for the CDR3: TGTGCCAGCAACAGACAGGCCGAGCAGTACTTC.

This clonotype appeared a few times. The V and J genes are TRBV12-3 or TRBV12-4 and TRBJ2-4; a possible D gene is TRBD2 (6 bases). CDR3 length: 14 residues. V dropped 3 bases and J dropped 6 bases, with 12 bases sitting between them. The CDR3 DNA is TGTGCCAGCAGTTTCGGGGGAGCGGGAAACATTCAGTACTTC. Its translation: CASSFGGAGNIQYF.

CDR3 loop: CASSSLSQGPGNEQFF. Written as DNA, the CDR3 is TGTGCCAGCAGCTCCCTCAGCCAGGGGCCGGGTAATGAGCAGTTCTTC. V and J are TRBV6-2 or TRBV6-3 and TRBJ2-1, with D possibly TRBD1 on 6 matching bases. The CDR3 runs to 16 residues. V was cut by 6 bases and J by 7 bases, with 22 bases left in between. CDR1 is MNHEY, CDR2 SVGEGT, per germline.

The table lists this clonotype with a few counts. The V gene is TRBV3-1, the J gene TRBJ1-2; D is perhaps TRBD1 (5 bases). Trimming took 3 bases from V and 3 from J, leaving 17 bases between them. Germline V gives CDR1 LGHDT, CDR2 YNNKEL (reference sequence). This CDR3 spans 16 amino acids. The CDR3 DNA is TGTGCCAGCAGCCAGGCAGGGAGGAAAGGGTACTATGGCTACACCTTC. It translates to CASSQAGRKGYYGYTF.

V gene TRBV28 combines with J gene TRBJ1-6; D remains ambiguous. Trimming pared 6 bases from V and 9 bases from J, leaving 9 bases between. The CDR3 is 12 amino acids. CDR1 is MDHEN, CDR2 SYDVKM, per germline. CDR3 protein: CASSSLGSPLHF. The CDR3 DNA sequence: TGTGCCAGCAGCTCCCTGGGTTCACCCCTCCACTTT.

This clonotype was counted between two and nine times. The chain uses TRBV19 and TRBJ2-7; D call uncertain. The germline V and J ends were trimmed by 3 bases and 3 bases, with 3 bases remaining between them. Germline V gene data show CDR1 as LNHDA and CDR2 as SQIVND (reference sequence). CDR3 size: 11 residues. This chain's CDR3 is CASSINYEQYF. CDR3 coding DNA: TGTGCCAGTAGTATTAACTACGAGCAGTACTTC.

The rearrangement uses TRBV24-1 and TRBJ2-1, with 8 nucleotides matching TRBD2. The ends lost 4 bases at V and 0 bases at J; junction bases unmatched: 7. This CDR3 region has 17 residues. Per the germline V gene, CDR1 is KGHDR and CDR2 is SFDVKD. In DNA form, the CDR3 reads TGTGCCACCAGTGACCCCATAGCGGGGAGCTCCTACAATGAGCAGTTCTTC. Amino acid sequence: CATSDPIAGSSYNEQFF.

CDR3 nucleotides: TGTGCCAGCGACCATAGCGGGGAGCCCACAGATACGCAGTATTTT. It is translated as CASDHSGEPTDTQYF. The chain recombines TRBV9 with TRBJ2-3; 8 nucleotides align to TRBD2. After removal of 7 bases from V and 2 bases from J, the junction contained 9 bases not matched to a gene. Germline values: CDR1 SGDLS, CDR2 YYNGEE. CDR3 length equals 15 residues.

This clonotype appeared a single time. V is TRBV25-1 and J is TRBJ2-5; 7 bases are shared with TRBD1. The DNA end is a closer match to TRBJ2-7, so the J assignment may be wrong. Germline assignment: CDR1 MGHDK and CDR2 SYGVNS. The CDR3 contains 13 residues. CDR3 in amino acids: CATLGTDTYEQYF. The CDR3, as DNA: TGTGCCACCCTAGGGACAGATACCTACGAGCAGTACTTC.

This clonotype was observed a few times. V usage is TRBV5-1 and J usage is TRBJ2-1, with a possible D match to TRBD1 (5 bases). This CDR3 region has 19 residues. Germline V gene lookup returns CDR1 SGHRS and CDR2 YFSETQ. Trimming took 1 base from V and 10 from J, leaving 30 bases between them. The CDR3 region is CASSLQHGSLGRRPDEQFF. The CDR3 DNA follows: TGCGCCAGCAGCTTGCAACACGGTTCTCTGGGGCGGCGGCCTGACGAGCAGTTCTTC.

This clonotype was observed a few times. The rearrangement links TRBV28 to TRBJ1-6, with TRBD1 as a possible D gene (5 bases). Germline V gene sequence: CDR1 MDHEN, CDR2 SYDVKM. CDR3 size: 16 residues. The ends were cut back, 2 bases at V and 6 bases at J, with 14 bases in the middle. The CDR3 protein is CASSLRLSGVNSPLHF. In nucleotides, the CDR3 is TGTGCCAGCAGTTTACGTTTATCGGGGGTTAATTCACCCCTCCACTTT. Complete variable domain (other parts from reference TRBV28 and TRBJ1-6): DVKVTQSSRYLVKRTGEKVFLECVQDMDHENMFWYRQDPGLGLRLIYFSYDVKMKEKGDIPEGYSVSREKKERFSLILESASTNQTSMYLCASSLRLSGVNSPLHFGNGTRLTVT.

This clonotype was picked up a small number of times. The chain carries TRBV4-1 and TRBJ2-5; unclear D gene. V lost 2 bases to trimming and J lost 5 bases, with 9 bases between them. Germline loops: CDR1 MGHRA, CDR2 YSYEKL. The CDR3 length is 13 residues. DNA of the CDR3: TGCGCCAGCAGCCAACTCCGTTCGGAGACCCAGTACTTC. Translating gives CASSQLRSETQYF.

Comments on this clonotype: Its ends do not fully match the called genes, so a read error is possible. J is TRBJ1-5 and V is TRBV10-3, with unresolved D. CDR3 length equals 12 residues. Germline CDR1 ENHRY, CDR2 SYGVKD. As DNA, the CDR3 is TGTGCCACCAGTGATGGTTCTCAGCCCCAGCATTTT. The encoded protein is CATSDGSQPQHF.

The chain carries TRBV5-5 and TRBJ2-5, with D perhaps TRBD1 (6 bases). Germline lookup yields CDR1 SGHKS and CDR2 YYEKEE (reference sequence). The CDR3 has 13 amino acids. V lost 6 bases and J lost 5, with 14 bases in between. The CDR3 protein is CASTKGDWETQYF. The CDR3 nucleotides are TGTGCCAGCACTAAGGGGGATTGGGAGACCCAGTACTTC.

This clonotype was detected only a few times. This chain connects TRBV5-6 to TRBJ2-1, with 7 bases matching TRBD1. From germline, CDR1 is SGHDT and CDR2 YYEEEE. The CDR3 contains 13 residues. Germline trimming cut 4 bases from V and 8 bases from J; bases unmatched to any gene: 6. The CDR3 reads CASSRNRGYEQFF. In DNA form, the CDR3 reads TGTGCCAGCAGCCGGAACAGGGGCTATGAGCAGTTCTTC.

This clonotype was detected only a few times. V gene TRBV9 combines with J gene TRBJ2-3; 11 bases are a match to TRBD2. The germline CDR1 and CDR2 sequences are SGDLS and YYNGEE. J gave up 4 bases and V 4 bases, and 5 bases lay outside the gene matches. The CDR3 loop spans 15 amino acids. The CDR3, as DNA: TGTGCCAGCAGCCCCCCGGGACTAGCGGCAGATACGCAGTATTTT. This codes for CASSPPGLAADTQYF.

The chain employs TRBV9 and TRBJ1-2; maybe TRBD1 (6 bases). CDR1 and CDR2 (germline): SGDLS, YYNGEE. Trimming pared 2 bases from V and 8 bases from J, leaving 16 bases between. The CDR3 totals 14 residues. CDR3: CASSVPGTGMGYTF. The CDR3 DNA follows: TGTGCCAGCAGCGTTCCGGGAACAGGGATGGGCTACACCTTC. The entire variable domain, with the rest obtained from reference TRBV9 and TRBJ1-2, is as follows: DSGVTQTPKHLITATGQRVTLRCSPRSGDLSVYWYQQSLDQGLQFLIQYYNGEERAKGNILERFSAQQFPDLHSELNLSSLELGDSALYFCASSVPGTGMGYTFGSGTRLTVV.

The chain carries TRBV5-1 and TRBJ1-3; D unresolved. V gave up 0 bases and J gave up 0 bases, with 10 bases separating them. CDR3 length equals 16 residues. Germline V lookup: CDR1 SGHRS, CDR2 YFSETQ. The CDR3 DNA sequence: TGCGCCAGCAGCTTGGAGCGGGCCAGCTCTGGAAACACCATATATTTT. Its translation is CASSLERASSGNTIYF. The variable domain in full, completed from reference TRBV5-1 and TRBJ1-3, reads KAGVTQTPRYLIKTRGQQVTLSCSPISGHRSVSWYQQTPGQGLQFLFEYFSETQRNKGNFPGRFSGRQFSNSRSEMNVSTLELGDSALYLCASSLERASSGNTIYFGEGSWLTVV.